Shown below are 32 T cell receptor beta chains from a single sample sequenced in a study of control samples from healthy donors and cancer patients. Data came from immunoSEQ multiplex PCR; TCRdb stores just in-frame clones and leaves some out. The table includes about 69,000 clones, about 80% detected once. Sequences were obtained from PBMCs. The receptors come from a woman aged 50 to 60 with lung cancer.

This chain connects TRBV6-1 to TRBJ2-3; 8 nucleotides line up with TRBD1. The CDR3 has 15 residues. Germline V gene lookup returns CDR1 MNHNS and CDR2 SASEGT. With V trimmed by 8 bases and J by 5 bases, 12 bases remained unmatched. DNA of the CDR3: TGTGCCAGCTTCTTCAGGGGGCCAATCTTAGATACGCAGTATTTT. Translated, it gives CASFFRGPILDTQYF.

The gene calls are TRBV19 and TRBJ1-1; no firm D call. Germline V gives CDR1 LNHDA, CDR2 SQIVND (reference sequence). This CDR3 region has 13 residues. V was trimmed by 5 bases and J by 3 bases, leaving 10 bases between them. The CDR3 here is CASSASLYTEAFF. The CDR3 DNA reads as TGTGCCAGTAGTGCCAGTCTTTACACTGAAGCTTTCTTT.

The chain couples TRBV27 to TRBJ2-1; maybe TRBD1 (6 bases). This CDR3 spans 16 amino acids. CDR1 is MNHEY and CDR2 is SMNVEV in the germline V gene (reference sequence). V was shortened by 4 bases and J by 1 base, with 14 bases between the two germline ends. The CDR3 protein is CASSSRQTGSYNEQFF. The CDR3 coding sequence is TGTGCCAGCAGTTCACGCCAGACAGGTTCCTACAATGAGCAGTTCTTC.

The genes are TRBV15 and TRBJ2-3; D is unresolved. This CDR3 region has 13 residues. The germline CDR1 and CDR2 sequences are LNHNV and YYDKDF (reference sequence). V was trimmed by 4 bases and J by 2 bases, leaving 7 bases between them. CDR3 protein: CATSITNTDTQYF. CDR3 DNA: TGTGCCACCAGCATCACTAACACAGATACGCAGTATTTT.

This clone was counted a single time. The chain is built from TRBV2 and TRBJ2-2; the match to TRBD2 covers 11 bases. The CDR3 is made up of 18 amino acids. From germline, CDR1 is SNHLY and CDR2 FYNNEI. Trimming took 1 base from V and 8 from J; bases not matched to a gene: 12. The CDR3 protein is CASSEGLAGGPIQGELFF. CDR3 DNA sequence: TGTGCCAGCAGTGAAGGGCTAGCGGGGGGCCCCATCCAGGGGGAGCTGTTTTTT.

This clone appeared a few times. The chain is built from TRBV15 and TRBJ1-1; no clear D gene. The germline CDR1 and CDR2 sequences are LNHNV and YYDKDF (reference sequence). Trimming pared 0 bases from V and 4 bases from J, leaving 6 bases between. The length of the CDR3 is 13 residues. The CDR3 nucleotides read TGTGCCACCAGCAGAGATTTTCTCACTGAAGCTTTCTTT. Amino acid sequence: CATSRDFLTEAFF.

This chain uses TRBV6-4 with TRBJ1-2; no clear D gene. V shed 0 bases and J shed 7 bases, with 9 bases lying between them. CDR3 length: 13 amino acids. Looked up from germline, CDR1 is MRHNA and CDR2 is SNTAGT. In DNA, the CDR3 is TGTGCCAGCAGTGACTCGGCAGGACGTGGCTACACCTTC. Translation: CASSDSAGRGYTF.

In this sample, this clone turned up a few times. The V and J genes are TRBV19 and TRBJ1-5; D remains ambiguous. Trimming took 3 bases from V and 6 from J, leaving 12 bases between them. The germline V gene encodes CDR1 LNHDA and CDR2 SQIVND (reference sequence). The CDR3 covers 14 residues. The CDR3 reads CASSIGYGGQPQHF. The CDR3 DNA follows: TGTGCCAGTAGTATTGGGTACGGAGGTCAGCCCCAGCATTTT.

The J gene is TRBJ2-1, the V gene TRBV5-1, with D maybe TRBD2 (5 bases). Trimming removed 1 base from V and 10 bases from J, with 12 bases in between. CDR1 is SGHRS, CDR2 YFSETQ, per germline. The CDR3 totals 13 residues. CDR3 DNA: TGCGCCAGCAGCTTGTACCGCGGAGGAGAGCAGTTCTTC. Translating it yields CASSLYRGGEQFF.

V and J are TRBV6-5 and TRBJ2-3; 8 positions match TRBD1. Germline V gives CDR1 MNHEY, CDR2 SVGAGI. The CDR3 loop spans 12 amino acids. The junction had 0 bases not matched to a gene; V was cut back by 5 bases and J by 5 bases. The CDR3 sequence is CASSTGGDTQYF. In nucleotides, the CDR3 is TGTGCCAGCAGTACAGGGGGAGATACGCAGTATTTT.

The genes are TRBV15 and TRBJ2-2; D might be TRBD2 (6 bases). Trimming removed 1 base at V and 6 bases at J, with 15 bases between. This CDR3 is built from 16 residues. Germline-derived CDR1 and CDR2 are LNHNV and YYDKDF (reference sequence). This CDR3 is CATSRVETSGSGELFF. The CDR3 bases are TGTGCCACCAGCAGAGTTGAGACTAGTGGCTCCGGGGAGCTGTTTTTT.

The CDR3 region has the DNA TGCAGTGCTAGTCCGGGATCGGTAGCTGGAAACACCATATATTTT. Protein product: CSASPGSVAGNTIYF. The V call is TRBV20-1, the J call TRBJ1-3; D not certain. The V gene lost 3 bases and the J gene lost 2 bases, with 14 bases spanning the gap. CDR3 length: 15 residues. The V gene's germline CDR1 is DFQATT and CDR2 SNEGSKA (reference sequence).

The chain employs TRBV19 and TRBJ2-7, with TRBD1 identical over 9 bases. The CDR3 loop spans 15 amino acids. CDR1 and CDR2 (germline): LNHDA, SQIVND (reference sequence). Germline trimming cut 6 bases from V and 3 bases from J; bases unmatched to any gene: 9. The CDR3 reads CASSHGQGLYYEQYF. The CDR3 DNA reads TGTGCCAGTAGCCACGGACAGGGGCTATACTACGAGCAGTACTTC.

This sequence joins TRBV6-5 and TRBJ2-3, with D perhaps matching TRBD1 (6 bases). The CDR3 is made up of 16 amino acids. Germline V gene data show CDR1 as MNHEY and CDR2 as SVGAGI. V dropped 0 bases and J dropped 3 bases, with 13 bases sitting between them. This CDR3 is CASSYSLSGVTDTQYF. CDR3 sequence (DNA): TGTGCCAGCAGTTACTCGCTCTCAGGGGTTACAGATACGCAGTATTTT.

The genes are TRBV3-1 (or the pseudogene TRBV3-2) and TRBJ2-1, with no clear D. The CDR3 extends over 14 amino acids. Trimming pared 0 bases from V and 6 bases from J, leaving 9 bases between. Germline V gene lookup returns CDR1 LGHDT and CDR2 YNNKEL (reference sequence). The chain's CDR3 is CASSQEPLGNEQFF. CDR3 DNA sequence: TGTGCCAGCAGCCAAGAGCCCCTAGGCAATGAGCAGTTCTTC.

The V and J genes are TRBV9 and TRBJ2-1; D is uncertain. Germline CDR1 reads SGDLS; CDR2 reads YYNGEE. There are 16 residues in the CDR3. The V end was cut by 2 bases, the J end by 4 bases, with 16 bases between. Here the CDR3 reads CASSVDLLSRYNEQFF. The CDR3, as DNA: TGTGCCAGCAGCGTGGATCTTCTCTCACGTTACAATGAGCAGTTCTTC.

CDR3 bases: TGCGCCAGCAGCCAAGAGCGGAGCGGGGGGGCCGTCTACAATGAGCAGTTCTTC. It specifies CASSQERSGGAVYNEQFF. The chain has TRBV4-3 and TRBJ2-1, with 10 bases lining up with TRBD2. V lost 0 bases, J lost 3 bases, and 8 bases stayed unmatched. Germline values: CDR1 LGHNA, CDR2 YSLEER. The CDR3 extends over 18 amino acids.

V is TRBV6-2 or TRBV6-3 and J is TRBJ1-1, with D hard to call. V dropped 0 bases and J dropped 0 bases, with 11 bases sitting between them. In germline, CDR1 is MNHEY, CDR2 SVGEGT. This CDR3 spans 16 amino acids. DNA for the CDR3: TGTGCCAGCAGTTACTCGGCAGGTGAAATGAACACTGAAGCTTTCTTT. It translates to CASSYSAGEMNTEAFF.

The CDR3 spells CASGFQRGPQETQYF. The CDR3, as DNA: TGTGCCAGCGGGTTTCAGCGGGGGCCGCAAGAGACCCAGTACTTC. This sequence joins TRBV6-5 and TRBJ2-5, with TRBD2 matching over 8 bases. The CDR3 extends over 15 amino acids. The V gene end was trimmed by 8 bases and the J gene end by 2 bases; junction bases not matched to a gene: 10. Looked up from germline, CDR1 is MNHEY and CDR2 is SVGAGI.

Sample share makes this clone medium-sized. One end of the junction is discordant with germline, which a read error may explain. This chain connects TRBV12-3 or TRBV12-4 to TRBJ1-5; perhaps TRBD1 as D (5 bases). The CDR3 spans 12 residues. CDR3 coding DNA: TGTGCCAGCAGCTTAGGGGTAGTGCCCCAGCATTTT. This sequence encodes CASSLGVVPQHF.

The chain employs TRBV12-3 or TRBV12-4 and TRBJ1-1, with D uncertain. V shed 2 bases and J shed 8 bases, with 9 bases lying between them. CDR3 length: 12 amino acids. CDR3 nucleotide sequence: TGTGCCAGCAGTTTAACCCGGGGAGAAGCTTTCTTT. Protein product: CASSLTRGEAFF.

This clone came up a few times. The V and J genes are TRBV6-6 and TRBJ2-3, with D perhaps given as TRBD1 or TRBD2 (5 bases each). The V end lost 6 bases, the J end lost 4 bases, and 8 bases lay between the germline ends. The CDR3 has 12 amino acids. Germline CDR1 and CDR2: MNHNY and SVGAGI (reference sequence). The CDR3 loop is CASRLGADTQYF. The CDR3 coding sequence is TGTGCCAGCAGATTGGGGGCAGATACGCAGTATTTT.

The gene calls are TRBV4-3 and TRBJ2-3; D is undetermined. The germline gives CDR1 LGHNA, CDR2 YSLEER. CDR3 size: 15 residues. V shed 5 bases and J shed 1 base, with 13 bases lying between them. The CDR3 sequence: CASSIRGLGTDTQYF. The CDR3 bases are TGCGCCAGCAGCATCCGAGGCCTTGGCACAGATACGCAGTATTTT.

The V call is TRBV18, the J call TRBJ2-3, with TRBD2 as a possible D gene (5 bases). The ends were cut back, 6 bases at V and 4 bases at J, with 14 bases in the middle. Per germline, CDR1 KGHSH and CDR2 LQKENI. The CDR3 is 14 residues long. Here the CDR3 reads CASSPGLGPDTQYF. The CDR3 DNA reads TGTGCCAGCTCTCCAGGACTGGGCCCAGATACGCAGTATTTT.

This chain uses TRBV5-4 with TRBJ1-1; D gene unclear. Germline loops: CDR1 SGHNT, CDR2 YYREEE (reference sequence). The CDR3 length is 12 residues. V lost 4 bases and J lost 8, with 12 bases in between. The CDR3 loop reads CASSTDHREAFF. In nucleotides, the CDR3 is TGTGCCAGCAGCACGGACCACCGCGAAGCTTTCTTT.

The chain combines TRBV27 with TRBJ2-2; D is unresolved. The germline V gene has CDR1 MNHEY and CDR2 SMNVEV (reference sequence). Trimming removed 0 bases at V and 7 bases at J, with 9 bases between. The CDR3 extends over 14 amino acids. DNA of the CDR3: TGTGCCAGCAGTTTATCAGGCGGCGTCGGGGAGCTGTTTTTT. Its translation is CASSLSGGVGELFF.

This chain joins TRBV5-1 and TRBJ2-2; D gene uncertain. V was pared by 0 bases and J by 3 bases, with 3 bases between. CDR3 length: 13 amino acids. The germline V gene has CDR1 SGHRS and CDR2 YFSETQ. The CDR3 DNA reads TGCGCCAGCAGCTTGGCGGACACCGGGGAGCTGTTTTTT. Translated: CASSLADTGELFF.

This sequence joins TRBV28 and TRBJ1-2; TRBD1 aligns across 12 bases. The CDR3 is made up of 16 amino acids. Trimming at V came to 5 bases and at J to 5 bases, leaving 9 bases not matched to a gene. The germline CDR1 and CDR2 sequences are MDHEN and SYDVKM. CDR3 residues: CASSPPGQGASYGYTF. CDR3 sequence (DNA): TGTGCCAGCAGTCCCCCGGGACAGGGGGCTTCGTATGGCTACACCTTC.

This clone was seen a handful of times. The J gene is TRBJ1-2, the V gene TRBV7-9, with a weak D call TRBD1 (6 bases). In germline, CDR1 is SEHNR, CDR2 FQNEAQ (reference sequence). The V end lost 4 bases, the J end lost 4 bases, and 10 bases lay between the germline ends. The CDR3 loop spans 13 amino acids. CDR3 sequence (DNA): TGTGCCAGCAGCTCGAGACAGGCCTATGGCTACACCTTC. Amino acids: CASSSRQAYGYTF. The full variable domain, completed using reference TRBV7-9 and TRBJ1-2, is DTGVSQNPRHKITKRGQNVTFRCDPISEHNRLYWYRQTLGQGPEFLTYFQNEAQLEKSRLLSDRFSAERPKGSFSTLEIQRTEQGDSAMYLCASSSRQAYGYTFGSGTRLTVV.

The chain carries TRBV2 and TRBJ2-7; perhaps TRBD2 as D (6 bases). CDR3 length equals 14 residues. Per germline, CDR1 SNHLY and CDR2 FYNNEI. Between the trimmed V and J ends, which lost 6 bases and 6 bases, there was a span of 18 bases. CDR3 DNA: TGTGCCAGCAGGCGGGGACCGACCCATCTCGAGCAGTACTTC. Its protein product is CASRRGPTHLEQYF.

The rearrangement links TRBV7-9 to TRBJ2-1; 8 bases agree with TRBD2. V lost 4 bases to trimming and J lost 7 bases; unmatched junction nucleotides: 9. This CDR3 comprises 15 residues. Germline CDR1 is SEHNR and CDR2 is FQNEAQ (reference sequence). CDR3 protein: CASSSRGGGGNEQFF. CDR3 bases: TGTGCCAGCAGCTCCCGGGGGGGAGGGGGTAATGAGCAGTTCTTC.

The gene calls are TRBV5-1 and TRBJ2-3; D is ambiguous. Germline CDR1 and CDR2: SGHRS and YFSETQ. The CDR3 extends over 13 amino acids. V lost 7 bases and J lost 0, with 9 bases in between. The DNA for the CDR3 is TGCGCCAGCGCCCCAGACAGCACAGATACGCAGTATTTT. This gives the protein CASAPDSTDTQYF.